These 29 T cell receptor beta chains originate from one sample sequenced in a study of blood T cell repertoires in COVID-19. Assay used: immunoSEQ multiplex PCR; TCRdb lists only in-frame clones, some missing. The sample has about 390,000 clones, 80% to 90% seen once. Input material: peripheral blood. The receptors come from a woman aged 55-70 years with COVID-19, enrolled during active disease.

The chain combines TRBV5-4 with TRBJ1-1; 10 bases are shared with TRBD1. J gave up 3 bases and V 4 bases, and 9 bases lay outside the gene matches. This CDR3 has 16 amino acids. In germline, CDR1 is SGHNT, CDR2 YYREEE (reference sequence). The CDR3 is CASSLGGQGRYTEAFF. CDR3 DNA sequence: TGTGCCAGCAGCCTGGGGGGACAGGGGAGGTACACTGAAGCTTTCTTT.

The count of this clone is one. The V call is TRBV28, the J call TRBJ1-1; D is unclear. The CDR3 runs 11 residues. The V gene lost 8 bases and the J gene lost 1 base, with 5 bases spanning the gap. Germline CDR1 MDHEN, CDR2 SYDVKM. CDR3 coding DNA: TGTGCCAGCGGAGGGAACACTGAAGCTTTCTTT. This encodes CASGGNTEAFF.

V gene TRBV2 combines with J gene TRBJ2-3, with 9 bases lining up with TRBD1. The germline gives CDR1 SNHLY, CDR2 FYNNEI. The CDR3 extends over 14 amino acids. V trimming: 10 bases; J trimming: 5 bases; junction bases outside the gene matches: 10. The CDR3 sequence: CATITGGSGDTQYF. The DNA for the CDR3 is TGTGCCACCATCACAGGGGGCTCCGGAGATACGCAGTATTTT.

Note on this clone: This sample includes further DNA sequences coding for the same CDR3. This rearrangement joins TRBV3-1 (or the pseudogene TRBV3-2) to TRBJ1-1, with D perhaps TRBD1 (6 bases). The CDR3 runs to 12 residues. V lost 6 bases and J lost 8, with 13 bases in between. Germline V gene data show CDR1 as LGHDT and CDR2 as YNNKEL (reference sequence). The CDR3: CASSLSGTEAFF. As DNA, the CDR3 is TGTGCCAGCAGTCTATCCGGGACAGAAGCTTTCTTT.

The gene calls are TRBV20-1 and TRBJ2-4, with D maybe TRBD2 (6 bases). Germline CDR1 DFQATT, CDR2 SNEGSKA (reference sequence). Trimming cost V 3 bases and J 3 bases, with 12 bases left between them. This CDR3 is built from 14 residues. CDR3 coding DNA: TGCAGTGCTAGTCCGGGGGACGGCAAAAACATTCAGTACTTC. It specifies CSASPGDGKNIQYF.

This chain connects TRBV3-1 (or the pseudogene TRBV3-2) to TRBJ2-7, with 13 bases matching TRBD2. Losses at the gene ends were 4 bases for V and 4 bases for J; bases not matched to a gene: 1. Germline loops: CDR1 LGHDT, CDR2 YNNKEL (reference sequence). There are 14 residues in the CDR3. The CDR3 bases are TGTGCCAGCAGCCGGACTAGCGGGGGTTACGAGCAGTACTTC. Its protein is CASSRTSGGYEQYF.

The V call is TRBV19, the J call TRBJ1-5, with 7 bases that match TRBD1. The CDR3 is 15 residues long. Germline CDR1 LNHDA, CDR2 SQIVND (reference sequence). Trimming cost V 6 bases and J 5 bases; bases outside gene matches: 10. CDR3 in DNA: TGTGCCAGTAGCTCTTACGACAGGGTAGATCAGCCCCAGCATTTT. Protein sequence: CASSSYDRVDQPQHF.

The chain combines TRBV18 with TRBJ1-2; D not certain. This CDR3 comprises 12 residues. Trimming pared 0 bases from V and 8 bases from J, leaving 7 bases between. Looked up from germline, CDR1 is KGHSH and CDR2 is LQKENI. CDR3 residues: CASSPPGDGYTF. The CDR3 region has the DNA TGTGCCAGCTCACCACCGGGAGACGGCTACACCTTC.

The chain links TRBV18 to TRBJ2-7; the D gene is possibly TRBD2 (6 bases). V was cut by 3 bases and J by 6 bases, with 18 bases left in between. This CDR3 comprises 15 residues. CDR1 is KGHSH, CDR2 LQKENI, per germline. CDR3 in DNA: TGTGCCAGCTCACCTACGGGGGTCCGGAGTTCCGAGCAGTACTTC. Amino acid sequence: CASSPTGVRSSEQYF. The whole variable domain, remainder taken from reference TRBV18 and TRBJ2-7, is NAGVMQNPRHLVRRRGQEARLRCSPMKGHSHVYWYRQLPEEGLKFMVYLQKENIIDESGMPKERFSAEFPKEGPSILRIQQVVRGDSAAYFCASSPTGVRSSEQYFGPGTRLTVT.

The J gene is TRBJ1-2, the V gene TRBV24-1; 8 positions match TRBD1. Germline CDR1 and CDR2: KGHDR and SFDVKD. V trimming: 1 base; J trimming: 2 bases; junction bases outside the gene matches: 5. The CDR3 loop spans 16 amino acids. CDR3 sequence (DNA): TGTGCCACCAGTGATTTCTCAGGGGGCAAGAACTATGGCTACACCTTC. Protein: CATSDFSGGKNYGYTF.

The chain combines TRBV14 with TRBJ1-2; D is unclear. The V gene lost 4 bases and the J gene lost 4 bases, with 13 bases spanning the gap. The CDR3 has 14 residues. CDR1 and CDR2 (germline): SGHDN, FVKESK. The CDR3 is CASSLGTESYGYTF. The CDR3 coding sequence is TGTGCCAGCAGCCTTGGAACAGAGAGCTATGGCTACACCTTC. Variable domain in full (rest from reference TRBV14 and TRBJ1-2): EAGVTQFPSHSVIEKGQTVTLRCDPISGHDNLYWYRRVMGKEIKFLLHFVKESKQDESGMPNNRFLAERTGGTYSTLKVQPAELEDSGVYFCASSLGTESYGYTFGSGTRLTVV.

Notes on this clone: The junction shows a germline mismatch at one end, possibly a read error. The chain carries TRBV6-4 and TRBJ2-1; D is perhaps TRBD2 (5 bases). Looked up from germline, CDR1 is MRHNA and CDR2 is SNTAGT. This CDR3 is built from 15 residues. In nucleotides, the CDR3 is TGTGCCAGCAGTTCCGGAGGCGCCTCCGACAATGAGCAGTTCTTC. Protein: CASSSGGASDNEQFF.

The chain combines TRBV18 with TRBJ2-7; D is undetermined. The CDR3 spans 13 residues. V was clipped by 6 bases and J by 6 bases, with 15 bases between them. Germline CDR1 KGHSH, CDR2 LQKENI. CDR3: CASSRGTLLEQYF. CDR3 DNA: TGTGCCAGCTCGAGAGGAACTCTCCTCGAGCAGTACTTC.

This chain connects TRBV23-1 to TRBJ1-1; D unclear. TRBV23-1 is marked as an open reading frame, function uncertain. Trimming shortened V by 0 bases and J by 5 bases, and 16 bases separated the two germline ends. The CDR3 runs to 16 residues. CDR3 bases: TGCGCCAGCAGTCAATCGATGTTACGGGAAGGAACTGAAGCTTTCTTT. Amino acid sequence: CASSQSMLREGTEAFF.

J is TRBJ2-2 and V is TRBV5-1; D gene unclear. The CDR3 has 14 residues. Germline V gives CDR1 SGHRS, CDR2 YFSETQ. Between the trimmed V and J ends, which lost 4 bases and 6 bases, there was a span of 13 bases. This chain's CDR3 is CASSPSTPAGELFF. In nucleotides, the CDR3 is TGCGCCAGCAGCCCGTCTACCCCGGCCGGGGAGCTGTTTTTT.

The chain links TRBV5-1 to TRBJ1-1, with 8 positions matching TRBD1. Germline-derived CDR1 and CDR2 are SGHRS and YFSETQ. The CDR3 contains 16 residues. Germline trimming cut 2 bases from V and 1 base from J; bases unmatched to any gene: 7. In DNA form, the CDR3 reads TGCGCCAGCAGCTTTTACAGGGGGGCTACGAACACTGAAGCTTTCTTT. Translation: CASSFYRGATNTEAFF.

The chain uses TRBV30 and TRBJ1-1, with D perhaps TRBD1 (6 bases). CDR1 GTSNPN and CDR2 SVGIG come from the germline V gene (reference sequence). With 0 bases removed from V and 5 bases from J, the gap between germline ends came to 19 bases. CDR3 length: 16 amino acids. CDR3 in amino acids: CAWSVLYGGAETEAFF. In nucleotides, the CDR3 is TGTGCCTGGAGTGTACTTTATGGGGGCGCTGAAACTGAAGCTTTCTTT.

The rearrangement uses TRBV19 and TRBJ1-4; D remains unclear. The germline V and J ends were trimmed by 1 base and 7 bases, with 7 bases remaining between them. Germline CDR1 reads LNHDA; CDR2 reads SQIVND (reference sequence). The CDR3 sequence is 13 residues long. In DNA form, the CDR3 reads TGTGCCAGTAGTATAGGTGCCGGTGAAAAACTGTTTTTT. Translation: CASSIGAGEKLFF.

CDR3 sequence (DNA): TGCGCCAGCAGCTTAACAGGGGGTAACAATGAGCAGTTCTTC. Its translation is CASSLTGGNNEQFF. This rearrangement joins TRBV5-1 to TRBJ2-1; TRBD1 aligns across 8 bases. The CDR3 runs 14 residues. Germline V lookup: CDR1 SGHRS, CDR2 YFSETQ. Trimming took 2 bases from V and 5 from J; bases not matched to a gene: 3.

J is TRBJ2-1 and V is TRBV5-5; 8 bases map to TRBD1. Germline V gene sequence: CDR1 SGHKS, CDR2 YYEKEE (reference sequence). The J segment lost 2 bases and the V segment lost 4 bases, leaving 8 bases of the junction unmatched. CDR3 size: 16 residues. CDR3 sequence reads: CASSTDRGGPYNEQFF. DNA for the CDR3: TGTGCCAGCAGCACCGACAGGGGTGGTCCCTACAATGAGCAGTTCTTC.

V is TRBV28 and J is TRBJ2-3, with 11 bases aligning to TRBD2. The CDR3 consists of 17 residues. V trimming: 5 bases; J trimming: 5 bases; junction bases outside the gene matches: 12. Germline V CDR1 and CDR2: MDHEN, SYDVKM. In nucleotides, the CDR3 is TGTGCCAGCAGTCCTTGGACTAGCGGGCGTCAAAGAGATACGCAGTATTTT. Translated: CASSPWTSGRQRDTQYF. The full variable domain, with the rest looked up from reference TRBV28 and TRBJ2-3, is DVKVTQSSRYLVKRTGEKVFLECVQDMDHENMFWYRQDPGLGLRLIYFSYDVKMKEKGDIPEGYSVSREKKERFSLILESASTNQTSMYLCASSPWTSGRQRDTQYFGPGTRLTVL.

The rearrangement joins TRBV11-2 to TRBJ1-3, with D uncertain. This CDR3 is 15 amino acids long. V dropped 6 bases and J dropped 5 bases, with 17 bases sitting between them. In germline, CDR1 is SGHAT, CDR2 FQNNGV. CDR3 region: CASRSREEDRNTIYF. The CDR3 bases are TGTGCCAGCAGGTCAAGAGAGGAAGACCGAAACACCATATATTTT.

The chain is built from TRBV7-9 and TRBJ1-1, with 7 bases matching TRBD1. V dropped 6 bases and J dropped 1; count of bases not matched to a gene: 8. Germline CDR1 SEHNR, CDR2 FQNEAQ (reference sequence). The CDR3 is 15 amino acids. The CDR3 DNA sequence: TGTGCCAGCAGTTTCACCGGGACAGCGAACACTGAAGCTTTCTTT. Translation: CASSFTGTANTEAFF.

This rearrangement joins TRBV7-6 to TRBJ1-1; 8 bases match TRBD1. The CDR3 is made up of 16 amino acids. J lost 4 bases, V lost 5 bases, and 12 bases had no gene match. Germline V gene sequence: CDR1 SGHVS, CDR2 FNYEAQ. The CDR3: CASSPEGQALGTEAFF. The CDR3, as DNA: TGTGCCAGCAGCCCGGAGGGACAGGCGTTGGGCACTGAAGCTTTCTTT.

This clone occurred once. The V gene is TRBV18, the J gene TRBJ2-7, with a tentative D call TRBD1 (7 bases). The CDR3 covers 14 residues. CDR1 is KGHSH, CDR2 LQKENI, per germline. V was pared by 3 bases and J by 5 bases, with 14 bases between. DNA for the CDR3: TGTGCCAGCTCACCGTCAGGGGGGTTCAACGAGCAGTACTTC. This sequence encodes CASSPSGGFNEQYF.

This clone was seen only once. For the CDR3, the DNA is TGTGCCAGCAGCGAGGGGGCCCCCGGGTATGGGGGCTACACCTTC. Translating gives CASSEGAPGYGGYTF. The rearrangement links TRBV9 to TRBJ1-2; 7 positions match TRBD1. Germline V gene data show CDR1 as SGDLS and CDR2 as YYNGEE. This CDR3 comprises 15 residues. V lost 3 bases to trimming and J lost 8 bases; unmatched junction nucleotides: 13.

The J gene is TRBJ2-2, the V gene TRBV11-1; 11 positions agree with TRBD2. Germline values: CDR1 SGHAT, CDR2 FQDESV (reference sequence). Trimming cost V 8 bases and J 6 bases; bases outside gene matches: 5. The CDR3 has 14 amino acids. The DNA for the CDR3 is TGTGCCAGCCGTACTAGCGGGGGTTCCGGGGAGCTGTTTTTT. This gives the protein CASRTSGGSGELFF.

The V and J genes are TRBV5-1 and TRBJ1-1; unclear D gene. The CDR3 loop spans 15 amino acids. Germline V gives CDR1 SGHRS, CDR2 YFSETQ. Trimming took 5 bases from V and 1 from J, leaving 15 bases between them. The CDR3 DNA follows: TGCGCCAGCAGAGAAATAGCGGATCAGAACACTGAAGCTTTCTTT. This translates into CASREIADQNTEAFF.

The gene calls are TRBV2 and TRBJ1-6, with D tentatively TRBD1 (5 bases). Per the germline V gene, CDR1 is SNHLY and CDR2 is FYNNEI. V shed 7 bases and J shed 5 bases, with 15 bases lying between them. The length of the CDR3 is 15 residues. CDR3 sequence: CASTGGGLHNSPLHF. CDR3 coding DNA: TGTGCCAGCACTGGCGGGGGACTCCATAATTCACCCCTCCACTTT.